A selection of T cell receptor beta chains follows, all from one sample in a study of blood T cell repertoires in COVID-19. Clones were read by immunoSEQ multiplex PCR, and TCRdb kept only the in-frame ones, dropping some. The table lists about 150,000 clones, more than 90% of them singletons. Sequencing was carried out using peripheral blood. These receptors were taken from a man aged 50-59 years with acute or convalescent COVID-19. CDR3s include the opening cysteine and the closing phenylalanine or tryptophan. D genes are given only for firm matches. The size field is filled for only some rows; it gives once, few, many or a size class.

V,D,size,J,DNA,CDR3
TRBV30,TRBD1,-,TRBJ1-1,TGTGCCTGGACCGGGACAGGGAGCACTGAAGCTTTCTTT,CAWTGTGSTEAFF
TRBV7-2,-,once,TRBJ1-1,TGTGCCAGCAGCTTAGGGGGGCGGGGGGACACTGAAGCTTTCTTT,CASSLGGRGDTEAFF
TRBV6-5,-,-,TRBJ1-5,TGTGCCAGCTCCGATAAGCTGGGCCATCAGCCCCAGCATTTT,CASSDKLGHQPQHF
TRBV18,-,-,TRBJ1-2,TGTGCCAGCTCACTAACCCGCGAGGAATATGGCTACACCTTC,CASSLTREEYGYTF
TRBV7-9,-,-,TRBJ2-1,TGTGCCAGCAGCTTAGCGGGAGGAGACAATGAGCAGTTCTTC,CASSLAGGDNEQFF
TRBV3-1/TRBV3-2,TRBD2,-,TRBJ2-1,TGTGCCAGCAGCCAAGATCGAAGACTAGCGGAGTCCTACAATGAGCAGTTCTTC,CASSQDRRLAESYNEQFF
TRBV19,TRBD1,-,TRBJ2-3,TGTGCCAGTAGTATAGGGACAGGGGGCAGGGATACGCAGTATTTT,CASSIGTGGRDTQYF
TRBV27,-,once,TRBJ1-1,TGTGCCAGCAGTTTCAGAGGGAACACTGAAGCTTTCTTT,CASSFRGNTEAFF
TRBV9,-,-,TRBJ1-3,TGTGCCAGCAGCGTAAAGAGCTCTGGAAACACCATATATTTT,CASSVKSSGNTIYF
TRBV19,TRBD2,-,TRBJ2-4,TGTGCCAGTAGACCGATCCGAGCTAGCGGGGTAGCCAAAAACATTCAGTACTTC,CASRPIRASGVAKNIQYF
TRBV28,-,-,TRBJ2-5,TGTGCCAGCAGGTTGGGTCAGGGGAACCAAGAGACCCAGTACTTC,CASRLGQGNQETQYF
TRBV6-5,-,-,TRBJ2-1,TGTGCCAGCAGATACGTCTTTGATGAGCAGTTCTTC,CASRYVFDEQFF
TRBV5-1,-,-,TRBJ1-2,TGCGCCAGCAGCTTTGGGACTAACAATGGCTACACCTTC,CASSFGTNNGYTF
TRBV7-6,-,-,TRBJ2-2,TGTGCCAGCAGCTTAAACGCGGTATCAAACACCGGGGAGCTGTTTTTT,CASSLNAVSNTGELFF
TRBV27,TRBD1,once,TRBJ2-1,TGTGCCAGCAGTGGACAGGGATTCAGCAATGAGCAGTTCTTC,CASSGQGFSNEQFF
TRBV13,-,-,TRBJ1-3,TGTGCCAGCAGCTTAAGACAGAAAATTTCAAATAAGCTCTCTGGAAACACCATATATTTT,CASSLRQKISNKLSGNTIYF
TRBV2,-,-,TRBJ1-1,TGTGCCAGCAGTGAAGCGCTTCTGGGAGACACTGAAGCTTTCTTT,CASSEALLGDTEAFF
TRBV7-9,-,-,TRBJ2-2,TGTGCCAGCAGCTTAGCGGGGGGGCACACCGGGGAGCTGTTTTTT,CASSLAGGHTGELFF
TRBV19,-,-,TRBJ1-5,TGTGCCAGTAGTAACCTCCGGGGGTCCAAGCATTTT,CASSNLRGSKHF
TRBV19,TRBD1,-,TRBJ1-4,TGTGCCAGCCGTAGGGGGGACAGGCCTCAGAAACTGTTTTTT,CASRRGDRPQKLFF
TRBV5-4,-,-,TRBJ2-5,TGTGCCAGCAGCTCCGGGACAACCCAAGAGACCCAGTACTTC,CASSSGTTQETQYF
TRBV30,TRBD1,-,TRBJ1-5,TGTGCCTGGAGCTTAACAGGGGGCCGACAGCCCCAGCATTTT,CAWSLTGGRQPQHF
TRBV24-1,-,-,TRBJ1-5,TGTGCCACCAGTGACCAAAGGACCCAGGGCAGCAATCAGCCCCAGCATTTT,CATSDQRTQGSNQPQHF
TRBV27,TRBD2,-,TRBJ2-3,TGTGCCAGCAGTTTTTGGGCTAGCGGGGGGGCAACAGATACGCAGTATTTT,CASSFWASGGATDTQYF
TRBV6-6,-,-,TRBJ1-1,TGTGCCAGCAGTTCCGGGAGCATGAACACTGAAGCTTTCTTT,CASSSGSMNTEAFF
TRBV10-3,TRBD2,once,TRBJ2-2,TGTGCCATGCGGGAGGGCTTCGGGGAGCTGTTTTTT,CAMREGFGELFF
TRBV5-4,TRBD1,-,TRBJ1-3,TGTGCCAGCAGCAGTGACAGGGGCTCTGGAAACACCATATATTTT,CASSSDRGSGNTIYF
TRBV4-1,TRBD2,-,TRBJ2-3,TGCGCCAGCAGCCACGATGGACTAGACACAGATACGCAGTATTTT,CASSHDGLDTDTQYF
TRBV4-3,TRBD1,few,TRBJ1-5,TGCGCCAGCAGCCAAGAACGGACAGGTTATCAGCCCCAGCATTTT,CASSQERTGYQPQHF
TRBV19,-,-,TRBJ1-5,TGTGCCAGTACCCTCGCGGTAGCTCAGCCCCAGCATTTT,CASTLAVAQPQHF
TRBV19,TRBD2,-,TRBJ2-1,TGTGCCAGTAGTGGACTAGCGGGAGCCTCAACAGACTCCTACAATGAGCAGTTCTTC,CASSGLAGASTDSYNEQFF
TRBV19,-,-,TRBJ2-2,TGTGCCAGTAGTCCGATCCACGGGAACACCGGGGAGCTGTTTTTT,CASSPIHGNTGELFF
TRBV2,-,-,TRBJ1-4,TGTGCCAGCAGTGTCGGGACACATGAAAAACTGTTTTTT,CASSVGTHEKLFF
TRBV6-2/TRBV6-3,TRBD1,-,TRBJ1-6,TGTGCCAGCAGTTTAACAGGGGGCGATTCACCCCTCCACTTT,CASSLTGGDSPLHF
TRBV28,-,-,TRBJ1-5,TGTGCCAGCAGTACCATTGGGGGGTGGCCCAATCAGCCCCAGCATTTT,CASSTIGGWPNQPQHF
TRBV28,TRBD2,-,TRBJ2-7,TGTGCCAGCACCCCTGGGGCGGGAGAATACCACGAGCAGTACTTC,CASTPGAGEYHEQYF
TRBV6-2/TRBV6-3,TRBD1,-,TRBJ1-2,TGTGCCAGCAGTTCCGGACAGGGAGATGGCTACACCTTC,CASSSGQGDGYTF
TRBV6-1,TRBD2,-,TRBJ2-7,TGTGCCAGCAGTGAAGGGGCTAGCGGGAGTTACGAGCAGTACTTC,CASSEGASGSYEQYF
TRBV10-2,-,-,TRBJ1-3,TGCGCCAGCAGTCAAAGGCGGGCCGACACCATATATTTT,CASSQRRADTIYF
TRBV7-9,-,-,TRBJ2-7,TGTGCCAGCAGCTTAAAACAGGGAGATACCCACGAGCAGTACTTC,CASSLKQGDTHEQYF
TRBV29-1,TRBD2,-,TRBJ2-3,TGCAGCGTCGCCGGGTTGCAGGGTTACCGAGCTAGCGGTAGTACAGATACGCAGTATTTT,CSVAGLQGYRASGSTDTQYF
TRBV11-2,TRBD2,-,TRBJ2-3,TGTGCCAGCAGCTTAACTAGCGGGGGGGGTACAGATACGCAGTATTTT,CASSLTSGGGTDTQYF
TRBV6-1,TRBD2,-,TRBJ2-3,TGTGCCAGCAATCTAGCGGGGGAGGGAGATACGCAGTATTTT,CASNLAGEGDTQYF
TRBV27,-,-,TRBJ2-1,TGTGCCAGCAGTTGGGGGGGGACATACAATGAGCAGTTCTTC,CASSWGGTYNEQFF
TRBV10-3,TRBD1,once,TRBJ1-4,TGTGCCAGCGGGACAGGGGAGTTTGAAAAACTGTTTTTT,CASGTGEFEKLFF
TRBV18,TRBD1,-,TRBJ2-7,TGTGCCAGCTCACCAGCCCGACAGGGGGAACAGTACTTC,CASSPARQGEQYF
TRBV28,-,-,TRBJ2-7,TGTGCCAGTAGTTTGCCCACTAGTGGGGTCGACGAGCAGTACTTC,CASSLPTSGVDEQYF
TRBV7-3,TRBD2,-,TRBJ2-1,TGTGCCAGCAGCTTAAGACTAGCGGGGGAGCAGTTCTTC,CASSLRLAGEQFF
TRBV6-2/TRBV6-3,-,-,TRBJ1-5,TGTGCCAGCAGTCGGCAGGGATGGCAGCCCCAGCATTTT,CASSRQGWQPQHF
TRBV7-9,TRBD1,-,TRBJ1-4,TGTGCCAGCAGCTTAAGGACAGGGGTAAATGAAAAACTGTTTTTT,CASSLRTGVNEKLFF
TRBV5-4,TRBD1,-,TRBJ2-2,TGTGCCAGCAGCCGAACCGGGACAGTGAACACCGGGGAGCTGTTTTTT,CASSRTGTVNTGELFF
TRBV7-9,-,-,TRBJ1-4,TGTGCCAGCAGCTTCGTAGATGAAAAACTGTTTTTT,CASSFVDEKLFF
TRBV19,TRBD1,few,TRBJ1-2,TGTGCCAGTAGTCGTCCCGGGACAGCCGCCTCTAACTATGGCTACACCTTC,CASSRPGTAASNYGYTF
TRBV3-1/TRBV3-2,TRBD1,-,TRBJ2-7,TGTGCCAGCAGCCAAGTGCGGGACAGGAACTACGAGCAGTACTTC,CASSQVRDRNYEQYF
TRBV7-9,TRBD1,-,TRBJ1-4,TGTGCCAGCAGCGCCGCCGGGACAGGGGGATCAGGACTGTTTTTT,CASSAAGTGGSGLFF
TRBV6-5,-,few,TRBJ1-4,TGTGCCAGCACTAGGGAGATTAAGGAAAAACTGTTTTTT,CASTREIKEKLFF
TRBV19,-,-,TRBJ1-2,TGTGCCAGTAGTGTGACAGCTAACTATGGCTACACCTTC,CASSVTANYGYTF